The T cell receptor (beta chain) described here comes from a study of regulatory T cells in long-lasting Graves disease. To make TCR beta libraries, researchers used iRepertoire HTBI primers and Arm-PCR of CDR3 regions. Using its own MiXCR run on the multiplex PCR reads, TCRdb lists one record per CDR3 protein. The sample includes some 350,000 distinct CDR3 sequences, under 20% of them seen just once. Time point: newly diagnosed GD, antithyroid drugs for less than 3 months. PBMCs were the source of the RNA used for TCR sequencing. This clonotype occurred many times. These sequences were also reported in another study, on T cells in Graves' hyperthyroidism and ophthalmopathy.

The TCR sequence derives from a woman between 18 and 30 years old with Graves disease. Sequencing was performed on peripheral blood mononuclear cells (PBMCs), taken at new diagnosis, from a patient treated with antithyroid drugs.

The CDR3 nucleotides are TGTGCCAGCAGTGAAGGGCGACTAGCAGATACGCAGTATTTT. Translating it yields CASSEGRLADTQYF. The gene calls are TRBV2 and TRBJ2-3; TRBD2 is a possible D gene (6 bases). The CDR3 contains 14 residues. V was clipped by 1 base and J by 4 bases, with 9 bases between them. The germline CDR1 and CDR2 sequences are SNHLY and FYNNEI.